The following is a T cell receptor beta chain sequence with its context. The template for TCR beta VDJ and CDR3 sequence profiling was genomic DNA. TCRdb reprocessed the reads with MiXCR, giving one entry per CDR3 protein. The data hold 350,000 to 450,000 distinct CDR3 sequences, with 55% to 70% observed a single time. This sample is part of a study of CD8+CD57+ T cells in acquired aplastic anemia. CDR1 is WNHNN and CDR2 is SYGVQD in the germline V gene (reference sequence). The ends were cut back, 0 bases at V and 1 base at J, with 8 bases in the middle. CDR3 length equals 15 residues. V gene TRBV10-1 combines with J gene TRBJ2-3, with D uncertain. The clonotype comes from a human donor in good health, serving as a control. Input material: sorted CD4+, CD8+, or CD8+CD57+ T cells (not recorded which) from PBMCs. In DNA, the CDR3 is TGCGCCAGCAGTGAGTCTGGCGGACGCACAGATACGCAGTATTTT. Amino acids: CASSESGGRTDTQYF.